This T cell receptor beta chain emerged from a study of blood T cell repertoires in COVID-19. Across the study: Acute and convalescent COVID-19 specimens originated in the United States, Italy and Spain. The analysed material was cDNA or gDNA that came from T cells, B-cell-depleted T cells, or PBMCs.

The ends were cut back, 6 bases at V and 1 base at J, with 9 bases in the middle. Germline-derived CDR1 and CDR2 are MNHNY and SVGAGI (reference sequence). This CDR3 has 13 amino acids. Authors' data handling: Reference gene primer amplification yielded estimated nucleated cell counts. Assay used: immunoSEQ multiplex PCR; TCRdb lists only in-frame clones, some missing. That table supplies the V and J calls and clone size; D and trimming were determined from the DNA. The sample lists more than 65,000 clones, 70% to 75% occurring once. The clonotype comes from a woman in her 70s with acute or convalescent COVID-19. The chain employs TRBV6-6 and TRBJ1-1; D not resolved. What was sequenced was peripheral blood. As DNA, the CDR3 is TGTGCCAGCAGCCAGCGGGGGAACACTGAAGCTTTCTTT. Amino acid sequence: CASSQRGNTEAFF.